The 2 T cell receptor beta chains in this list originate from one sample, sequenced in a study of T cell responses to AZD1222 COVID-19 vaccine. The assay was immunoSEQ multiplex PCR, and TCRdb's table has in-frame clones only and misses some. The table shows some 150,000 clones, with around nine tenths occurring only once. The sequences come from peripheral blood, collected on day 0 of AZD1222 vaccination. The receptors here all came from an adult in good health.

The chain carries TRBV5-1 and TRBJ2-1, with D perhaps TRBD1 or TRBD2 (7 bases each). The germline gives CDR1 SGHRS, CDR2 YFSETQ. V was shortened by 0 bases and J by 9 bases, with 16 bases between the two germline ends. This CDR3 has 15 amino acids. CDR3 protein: CASSLGQGGAGEQFF. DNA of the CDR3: TGCGCCAGCAGCTTGGGACAGGGAGGGGCCGGTGAGCAGTTCTTC. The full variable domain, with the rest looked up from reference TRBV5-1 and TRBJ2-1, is KAGVTQTPRYLIKTRGQQVTLSCSPISGHRSVSWYQQTPGQGLQFLFEYFSETQRNKGNFPGRFSGRQFSNSRSEMNVSTLELGDSALYLCASSLGQGGAGEQFFGPGTRLTVL.

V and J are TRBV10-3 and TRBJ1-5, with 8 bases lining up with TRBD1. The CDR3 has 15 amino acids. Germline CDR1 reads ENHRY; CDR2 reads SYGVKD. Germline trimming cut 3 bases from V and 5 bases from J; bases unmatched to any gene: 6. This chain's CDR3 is CAISDIRGQDQPQHF. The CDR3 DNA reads TGTGCCATCAGTGATATCAGGGGGCAGGATCAGCCCCAGCATTTT.